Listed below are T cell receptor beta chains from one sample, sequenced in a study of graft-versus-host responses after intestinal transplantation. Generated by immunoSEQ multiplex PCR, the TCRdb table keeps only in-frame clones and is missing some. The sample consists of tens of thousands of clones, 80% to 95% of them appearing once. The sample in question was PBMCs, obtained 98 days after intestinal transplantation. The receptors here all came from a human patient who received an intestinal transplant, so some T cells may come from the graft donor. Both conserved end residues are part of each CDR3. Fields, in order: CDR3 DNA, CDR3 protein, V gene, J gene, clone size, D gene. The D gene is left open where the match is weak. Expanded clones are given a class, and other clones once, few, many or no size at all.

TGCGCCAGCAGCTTGGGGACAGGGATCCACGAGCAGTACTTC	CASSLGTGIHEQYF	TRBV5-1	TRBJ2-7	once	TRBD1
TGTGCCAGCAGTTTCGGGACAGGGTCATGGGAAAAACTGTTTTTT	CASSFGTGSWEKLFF	TRBV27	TRBJ1-4	-	TRBD1
TGTGCCAGCAGCTTAGGCCCATACCTGGGCGGAGGCTCACCCCTCCACTTT	CASSLGPYLGGGSPLHF	TRBV7-2	TRBJ1-6	-	-
TGTGCCAGCAGCGGATCTAGCGTAGGCGAGCAGTACTTC	CASSGSSVGEQYF	TRBV9	TRBJ2-7	-	-
TGTGCCAGCAGTAGGGAAGGGATCAACAATCAGCCCCAGCATTTT	CASSREGINNQPQHF	TRBV6-1	TRBJ1-5	-	-
TGTGCCAGCAGCCATGAGATGGTGCGGGGGTACACAGATACGCAGTATTTT	CASSHEMVRGYTDTQYF	TRBV5-6	TRBJ2-3	-	TRBD2
TGTGCCAGCAGCTTAGCAAGGGCCGTACCGGATACGCAGTATTTT	CASSLARAVPDTQYF	TRBV11-1	TRBJ2-3	-	-
TGTGCCAGTAGTATGGCGGGGTGGCCGAACACCGGGGAGCTGTTTTTT	CASSMAGWPNTGELFF	TRBV19	TRBJ2-2	-	-
TGTGCCAGCTCACCAGTTTCGGATGCAGATACGCAGTATTTT	CASSPVSDADTQYF	TRBV18	TRBJ2-3	-	-
TGTGCCAGCAGTGAAGAGATGGGACAGGGCTACGAGCAGTACTTC	CASSEEMGQGYEQYF	TRBV6-1	TRBJ2-7	-	TRBD1
TGTGCCAGCAGTTACCGGGACAGCCTAAACATTCAGTACTTC	CASSYRDSLNIQYF	TRBV28	TRBJ2-4	-	TRBD1
TGCGCCAGCAGTCTGCCAAGCGGACACTGCCTCGGCAAAAACATTCAGTACTTC	CASSLPSGHCLGKNIQYF	TRBV23-1	TRBJ2-4	-	-
TGTGCCAGCAGCCAACAGACAGGGGGAATCTCTGGGGCCAACGTCCTGACTTTC	CASSQQTGGISGANVLTF	TRBV28	TRBJ2-6	-	TRBD1
TGTGCCAGTAGTATCAGATCTAATGAAAAACTGTTTTTT	CASSIRSNEKLFF	TRBV19	TRBJ1-4	-	-
TGTGCCAGCACCACCCGGGACATGACCTACGAGCAGTACTTC	CASTTRDMTYEQYF	TRBV5-6	TRBJ2-7	-	-
TGTGCCAGCTCACCCAAGCTACCGGGACAGGTGGACTACGAGCAGTACTTC	CASSPKLPGQVDYEQYF	TRBV18	TRBJ2-7	few	TRBD1
TGTGCCAGCAGCTTGGGAGAGGCTGAAGCTTTCTTT	CASSLGEAEAFF	TRBV5-4	TRBJ1-1	-	-
TGCGCCAGCAGCCTACCGGGACTGGGCTACGAGCAGTACTTC	CASSLPGLGYEQYF	TRBV5-1	TRBJ2-7	-	-
TGTGCCAGCAGTTACGACAGGGAGAGGGACGAGCAGTACTTC	CASSYDRERDEQYF	TRBV6-5	TRBJ2-7	once	TRBD1
TGTGCCAGCACCAAATTTGAGACAGGGGGGTCAGGGGCCAACGTCCTGACTTTC	CASTKFETGGSGANVLTF	TRBV7-6	TRBJ2-6	-	TRBD1
TGTGCCAGCAGTTTCCCTTCACCTCGCTCGACAGAGCTCTATGGCTACACCTTC	CASSFPSPRSTELYGYTF	TRBV28	TRBJ1-2	-	-
TGCACCAGACTTCGACTAGCGGGGACTGACAATGAGCAGTTCTTC	CTRLRLAGTDNEQFF	TRBV1	TRBJ2-1	-	-
TGTGCCAGCAGCGTAGGAAGTAACACCTACGAGCAGTACTTC	CASSVGSNTYEQYF	TRBV9	TRBJ2-7	-	-
TGTGCCAGCAGTTCTGTTGTAGCGGGAGTGGCCGGGGAGCTGTTTTTT	CASSSVVAGVAGELFF	TRBV7-8	TRBJ2-2	-	TRBD2
TGTGCCAGCAGGGCCCTCGGGACAGTCGGGGAGACCCAGTACTTC	CASRALGTVGETQYF	TRBV2	TRBJ2-5	-	TRBD1
TGTGCCAGCAGCCTCGGGACAGTCTCCTACGAGCAGTACTTC	CASSLGTVSYEQYF	TRBV9	TRBJ2-7	-	TRBD1
TGTGCCAGCAGTTACTCGGGGGGAGCAGATGTGAATGAGCAGTTCTTC	CASSYSGGADVNEQFF	TRBV6-5	TRBJ2-1	-	-
TGTGCCAGTAGTATAGCGTTTGGGGACGAGCAGTACTTC	CASSIAFGDEQYF	TRBV19	TRBJ2-7	-	-
TGTGCCAGCAGCCAAACTAGGGACAAAGAGACCCAGTACTTC	CASSQTRDKETQYF	TRBV14	TRBJ2-5	-	-
TGTGCCAGCAGCTTGCGGACTAGTGGTAGCACAGATACGCAGTATTTT	CASSLRTSGSTDTQYF	TRBV5-6	TRBJ2-3	-	TRBD2
TGCAGCGTTCGGGACAGGGGCACCTACGAGCAGTACTTC	CSVRDRGTYEQYF	TRBV29-1	TRBJ2-7	-	TRBD1
TGTGCCAGCAGCTTATGGGAGGGGGGGACTGAAGCTTTCTTT	CASSLWEGGTEAFF	TRBV13	TRBJ1-1	once	-
TGCGCCAGCAGCAAACGCCGATTAGCGAACTCCTACAATGAGCAGTTCTTC	CASSKRRLANSYNEQFF	TRBV4-1	TRBJ2-1	-	-
TGCGCCAGCAGGACCGGGACAGGAGACTATGGCTACACCTTC	CASRTGTGDYGYTF	TRBV10-2	TRBJ1-2	-	TRBD1
TGTGCCAGCAGCTCATCCAGGGGTACTTACAATGAGCAGTTCTTC	CASSSSRGTYNEQFF	TRBV9	TRBJ2-1	-	-
TGTGCCAGCAGCTTAGCGGGAGCAGCCCCCAATGAGCAGTTCTTC	CASSLAGAAPNEQFF	TRBV6-1	TRBJ2-1	-	TRBD2
TGCGCCAGCAGCCTAGAGGAGACAGGGGGCGCATACGAGCAGTACTTC	CASSLEETGGAYEQYF	TRBV4-1	TRBJ2-7	-	TRBD1
TGTGCCAGCAGATGGACTAGCGGAAATGAGCAGTTCTTC	CASRWTSGNEQFF	TRBV6-5	TRBJ2-1	-	TRBD2
TGTGCCAGAAGCTCAACCGGGACAGGGTACAATGAGCAGTTCTTC	CARSSTGTGYNEQFF	TRBV5-3	TRBJ2-1	-	TRBD1
TGTGCCATATCCCCGGGACACGATAAAGAGACCCAGTACTTC	CAISPGHDKETQYF	TRBV6-1	TRBJ2-5	-	-
TGTGCCAGCTCACTCTGGGAGGGGTACGAGCAGTACTTC	CASSLWEGYEQYF	TRBV18	TRBJ2-7	-	TRBD2
TGCGCCAGCAGCGAGTCCGGGACGAGGATCCTTTACGAGCAGTACTTC	CASSESGTRILYEQYF	TRBV5-1	TRBJ2-7	-	-
TGTGCCAGCTCACTGGGACAGGGTCATCGATCACCCCTCCACTTT	CASSLGQGHRSPLHF	TRBV18	TRBJ1-6	-	TRBD1